Below, 10 T cell receptor beta chains from the same sample are listed, as sequenced in a study of blood T cell repertoires in COVID-19. Here immunoSEQ multiplex PCR was the method, and the copy in TCRdb shows in-frame clones only, minus some. The sample yields roughly 160,000 clones, 84% seen once. Specimen: PBMCs or T cells enriched from blood (not recorded which). These receptors all stem from a man between 50 and 59 years old who had recovered from COVID-19.

CDR3 sequence (DNA): TGTGCCAGCTCACAACGGACAGACACTGAAGCTTTCTTT. This translates into CASSQRTDTEAFF. V is TRBV18 and J is TRBJ1-1; D possibly corresponds to TRBD1 (6 bases). CDR1 and CDR2 (germline): KGHSH, LQKENI. The CDR3 contains 13 residues. V shed 4 bases and J shed 3 bases, with 9 bases lying between them.

The rearrangement uses TRBV5-1 and TRBJ1-1; 9 bases match TRBD1. The V and J ends lost 2 bases and 6 bases, in that order; junction bases with no gene match: 14. CDR3 length: 17 amino acids. CDR1 SGHRS and CDR2 YFSETQ come from the germline V gene. CDR3 sequence reads: CASSFIGLGQGLSEAFF. Here the CDR3 DNA reads TGCGCCAGCAGCTTTATCGGACTTGGACAGGGGCTGTCTGAAGCTTTCTTT.

The CDR3 bases are TGTGCCAGCAGCTTAGGTCGGGGGAATCAGCCCCAGCATTTT. Protein: CASSLGRGNQPQHF. The rearrangement links TRBV11-2 to TRBJ1-5; D possibly corresponds to TRBD1 (5 bases). The CDR3 runs 14 residues. Germline lookup yields CDR1 SGHAT and CDR2 FQNNGV. V was cut by 1 base and J by 4 bases, with 8 bases left in between.

In this sample, this clone turned up once. The chain employs TRBV29-1 and TRBJ2-3, with TRBD1 matching over 7 bases. Per the germline V gene, CDR1 is SQVTM and CDR2 is ANQGSEA. The CDR3 spans 13 residues. As DNA, the CDR3 is TGCAGTTGGCGACAGGGAGGCACAGATACGCAGTATTTT. Amino acid sequence: CSWRQGGTDTQYF.

The chain carries TRBV3-1 (or the pseudogene TRBV3-2) and TRBJ2-7, with 12 bases that match TRBD1. Germline loops: CDR1 LGHDT, CDR2 YNNKEL (reference sequence). This CDR3 contains 17 residues. The ends lost 1 base at V and 6 bases at J; junction bases unmatched: 10. CDR3 nucleotide sequence: TGTGCCAGCAGCCAAGGGTTAGCGGGACAGGGGGCTCGCGAGCAGTACTTC. Protein sequence: CASSQGLAGQGAREQYF.

This chain joins TRBV29-1 and TRBJ2-3; a weak D match, TRBD2 (5 bases). This CDR3 is 13 amino acids long. Trimming took 8 bases from V and 7 from J, leaving 19 bases between them. Germline CDR1 is SQVTM and CDR2 is ANQGSEA. The CDR3 is CSFPLLRGHTQYF. The CDR3 DNA sequence: TGCAGCTTTCCTCTGCTGAGAGGGCATACGCAGTATTTT.

The chain combines TRBV6-1 with TRBJ2-1; 8 bases align to TRBD2. Germline V gene lookup returns CDR1 MNHNS and CDR2 SASEGT. Trimming at V came to 1 base and at J to 8 bases, leaving 7 bases not matched to a gene. The length of the CDR3 is 15 residues. The CDR3 nucleotides read TGTGCCAGCAGTGAAGGGGCGGGGGGTACACATGAGCAGTTCTTC. The encoded protein is CASSEGAGGTHEQFF.

This chain connects TRBV10-3 to TRBJ1-2, with D perhaps TRBD1 (5 bases). There are 14 residues in the CDR3. CDR1 and CDR2 from the germline V gene are ENHRY and SYGVKD. Trimming left V 3 bases short and J 5 bases short, with 13 bases between. The CDR3 DNA sequence: TGTGCCATCAGTGACTCCGCAGGGAAGTATGGCTACACCTTC. Its protein is CAISDSAGKYGYTF.

J is TRBJ1-2 and V is TRBV2; 7 bases line up with TRBD1. CDR1 is SNHLY, CDR2 FYNNEI, per germline. The CDR3 totals 13 residues. V lost 5 bases and J lost 6; bases outside the gene matches: 6. This CDR3 is CASSPGTDHGYTF. In DNA, the CDR3 is TGTGCCAGCAGTCCCGGGACAGATCATGGCTACACCTTC.

On this clone itself: This CDR3 is also generated by other DNA sequences in the sample. The rearrangement joins TRBV4-1 to TRBJ1-3, with TRBD1 as a possible D gene (6 bases). With 1 base removed from V and 7 bases from J, the gap between germline ends came to 11 bases. Germline CDR1 is MGHRA and CDR2 is YSYEKL. The CDR3 runs to 14 residues. In DNA form, the CDR3 reads TGCGCCAGCAGCCAAGTCGGGCAGGGGAACACCATATATTTT. Its protein product is CASSQVGQGNTIYF.